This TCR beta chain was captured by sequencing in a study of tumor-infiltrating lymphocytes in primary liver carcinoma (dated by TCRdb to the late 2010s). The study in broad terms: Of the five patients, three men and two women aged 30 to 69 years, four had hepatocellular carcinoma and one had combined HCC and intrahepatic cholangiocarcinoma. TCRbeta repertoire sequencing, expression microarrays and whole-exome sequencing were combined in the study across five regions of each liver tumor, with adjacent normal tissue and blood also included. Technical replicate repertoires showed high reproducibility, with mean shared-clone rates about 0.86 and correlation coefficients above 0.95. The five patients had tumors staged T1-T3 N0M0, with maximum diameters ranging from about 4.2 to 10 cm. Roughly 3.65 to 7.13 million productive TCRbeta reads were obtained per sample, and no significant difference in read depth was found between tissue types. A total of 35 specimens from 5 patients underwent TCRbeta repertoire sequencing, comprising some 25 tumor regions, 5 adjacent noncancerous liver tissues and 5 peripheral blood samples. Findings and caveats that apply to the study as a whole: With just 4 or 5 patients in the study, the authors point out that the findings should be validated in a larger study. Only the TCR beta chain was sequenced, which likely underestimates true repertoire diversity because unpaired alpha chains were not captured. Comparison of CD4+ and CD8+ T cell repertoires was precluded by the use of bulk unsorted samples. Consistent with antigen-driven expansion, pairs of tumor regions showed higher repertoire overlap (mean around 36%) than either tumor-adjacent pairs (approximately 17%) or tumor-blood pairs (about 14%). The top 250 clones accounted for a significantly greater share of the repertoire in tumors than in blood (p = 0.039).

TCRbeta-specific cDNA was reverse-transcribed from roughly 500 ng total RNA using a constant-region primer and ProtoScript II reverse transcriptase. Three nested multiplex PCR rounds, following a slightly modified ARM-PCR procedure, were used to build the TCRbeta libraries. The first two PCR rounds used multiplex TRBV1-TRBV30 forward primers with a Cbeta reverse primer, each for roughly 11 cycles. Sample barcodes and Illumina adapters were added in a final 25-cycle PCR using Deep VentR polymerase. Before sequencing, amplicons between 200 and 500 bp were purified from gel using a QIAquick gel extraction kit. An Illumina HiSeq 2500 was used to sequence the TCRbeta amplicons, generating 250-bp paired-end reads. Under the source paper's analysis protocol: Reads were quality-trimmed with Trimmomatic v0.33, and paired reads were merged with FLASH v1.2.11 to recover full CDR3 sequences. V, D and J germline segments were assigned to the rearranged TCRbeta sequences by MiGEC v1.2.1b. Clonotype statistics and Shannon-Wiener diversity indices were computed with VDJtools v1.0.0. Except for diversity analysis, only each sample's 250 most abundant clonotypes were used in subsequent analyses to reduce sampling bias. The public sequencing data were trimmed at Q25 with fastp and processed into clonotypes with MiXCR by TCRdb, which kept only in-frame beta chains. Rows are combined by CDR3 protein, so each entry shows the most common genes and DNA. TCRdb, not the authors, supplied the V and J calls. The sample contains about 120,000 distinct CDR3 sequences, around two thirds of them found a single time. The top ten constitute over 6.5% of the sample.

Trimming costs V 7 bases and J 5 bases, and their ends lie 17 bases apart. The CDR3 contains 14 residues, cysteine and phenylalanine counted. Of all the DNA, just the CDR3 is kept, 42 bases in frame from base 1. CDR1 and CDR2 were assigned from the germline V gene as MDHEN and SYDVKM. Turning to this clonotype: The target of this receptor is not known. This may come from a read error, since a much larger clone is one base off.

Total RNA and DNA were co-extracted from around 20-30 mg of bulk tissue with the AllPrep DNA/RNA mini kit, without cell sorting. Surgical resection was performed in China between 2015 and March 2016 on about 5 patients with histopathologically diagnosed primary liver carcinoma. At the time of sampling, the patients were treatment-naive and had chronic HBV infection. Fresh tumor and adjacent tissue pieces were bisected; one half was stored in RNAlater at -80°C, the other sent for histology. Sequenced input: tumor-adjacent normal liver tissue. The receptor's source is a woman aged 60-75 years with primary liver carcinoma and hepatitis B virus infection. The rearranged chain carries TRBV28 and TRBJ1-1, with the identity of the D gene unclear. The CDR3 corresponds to CASIPLRGHTEAFF. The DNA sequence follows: TGTGCCAGCATTCCCCTACGGGGTCATACTGAAGCTTTCTTT.